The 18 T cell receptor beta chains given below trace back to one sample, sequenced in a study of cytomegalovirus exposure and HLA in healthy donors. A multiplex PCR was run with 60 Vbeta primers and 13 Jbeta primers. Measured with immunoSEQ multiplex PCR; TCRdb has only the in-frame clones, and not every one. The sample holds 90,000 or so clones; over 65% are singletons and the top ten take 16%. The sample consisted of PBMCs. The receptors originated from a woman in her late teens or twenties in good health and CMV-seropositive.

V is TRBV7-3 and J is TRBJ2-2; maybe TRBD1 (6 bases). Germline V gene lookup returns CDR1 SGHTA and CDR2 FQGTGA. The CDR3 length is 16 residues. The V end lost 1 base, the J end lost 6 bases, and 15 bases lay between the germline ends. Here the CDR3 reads CASSLNGAGVPGELFF. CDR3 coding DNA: TGTGCCAGCAGCTTAAATGGGGCAGGGGTGCCCGGGGAGCTGTTTTTT.

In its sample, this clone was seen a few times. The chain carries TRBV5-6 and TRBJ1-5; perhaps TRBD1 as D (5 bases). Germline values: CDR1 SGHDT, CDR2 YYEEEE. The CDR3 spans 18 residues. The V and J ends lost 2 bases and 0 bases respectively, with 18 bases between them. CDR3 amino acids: CASSFGGTQGYSNQPQHF. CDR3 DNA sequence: TGTGCCAGCAGCTTTGGAGGGACTCAGGGATATAGCAATCAGCCCCAGCATTTT.

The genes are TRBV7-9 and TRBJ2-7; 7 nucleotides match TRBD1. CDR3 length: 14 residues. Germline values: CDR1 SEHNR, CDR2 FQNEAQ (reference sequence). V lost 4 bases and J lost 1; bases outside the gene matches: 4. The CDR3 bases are TGTGCCAGCAGCTCCGGGACAGATTCCTACGAGCAGTACTTC. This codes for CASSSGTDSYEQYF.

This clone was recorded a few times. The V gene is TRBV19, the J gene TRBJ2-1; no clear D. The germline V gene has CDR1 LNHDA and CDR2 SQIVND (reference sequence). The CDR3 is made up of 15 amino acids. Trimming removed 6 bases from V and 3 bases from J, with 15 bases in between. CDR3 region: CASSPRRRVYNEQFF. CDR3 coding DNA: TGTGCCAGTAGCCCCCGGCGACGGGTCTACAATGAGCAGTTCTTC.

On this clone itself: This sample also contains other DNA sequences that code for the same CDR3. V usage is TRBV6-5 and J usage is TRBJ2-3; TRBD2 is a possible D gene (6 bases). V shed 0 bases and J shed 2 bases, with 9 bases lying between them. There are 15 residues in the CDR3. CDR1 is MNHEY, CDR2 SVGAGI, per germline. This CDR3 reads CASSYSGGITDTQYF. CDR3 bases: TGTGCCAGCAGTTACTCTGGGGGGATCACAGATACGCAGTATTTT.

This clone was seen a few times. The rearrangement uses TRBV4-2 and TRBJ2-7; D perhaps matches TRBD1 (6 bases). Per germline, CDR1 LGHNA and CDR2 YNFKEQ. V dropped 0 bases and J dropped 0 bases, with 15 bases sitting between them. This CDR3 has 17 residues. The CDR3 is CASSQEGRTVSSYEQYF. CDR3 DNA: TGTGCCAGCAGCCAAGAGGGTCGGACAGTGAGCTCCTACGAGCAGTACTTC.

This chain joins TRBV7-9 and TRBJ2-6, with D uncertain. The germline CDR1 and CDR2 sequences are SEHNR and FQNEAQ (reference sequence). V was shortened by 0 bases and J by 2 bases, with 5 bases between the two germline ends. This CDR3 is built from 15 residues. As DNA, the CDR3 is TGTGCCAGCAGCTTAGCTGCGGCTGGGGCCAACGTCCTGACTTTC. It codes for CASSLAAAGANVLTF.

The CDR3 here is CSVALGTGTYNEQFF. DNA for the CDR3: TGCAGCGTCGCTTTGGGGACAGGGACCTACAATGAGCAGTTCTTC. This chain links TRBV29-1 with TRBJ2-1, with 9 positions matching TRBD1. Germline lookup yields CDR1 SQVTM and CDR2 ANQGSEA. This CDR3 comprises 15 residues. The V segment lost 6 bases and the J segment 2 bases; nucleotides outside the gene matches: 8.

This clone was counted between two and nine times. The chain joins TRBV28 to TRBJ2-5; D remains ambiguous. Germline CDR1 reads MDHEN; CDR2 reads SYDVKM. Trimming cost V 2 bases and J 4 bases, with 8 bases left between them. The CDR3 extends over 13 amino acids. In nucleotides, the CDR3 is TGTGCCAGCAGTTTAGGGCCCCCAGAGACCCAGTACTTC. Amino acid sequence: CASSLGPPETQYF. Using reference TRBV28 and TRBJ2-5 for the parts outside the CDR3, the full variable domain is DVKVTQSSRYLVKRTGEKVFLECVQDMDHENMFWYRQDPGLGLRLIYFSYDVKMKEKGDIPEGYSVSREKKERFSLILESASTNQTSMYLCASSLGPPETQYFGPGTRLLVL.

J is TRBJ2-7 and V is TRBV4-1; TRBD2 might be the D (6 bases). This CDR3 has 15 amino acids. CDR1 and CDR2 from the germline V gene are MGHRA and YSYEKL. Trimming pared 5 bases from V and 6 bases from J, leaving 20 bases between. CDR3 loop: CASSYTRESRGEQYF. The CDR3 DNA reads TGCGCCAGCAGCTATACTCGGGAATCGCGGGGCGAGCAGTACTTC.

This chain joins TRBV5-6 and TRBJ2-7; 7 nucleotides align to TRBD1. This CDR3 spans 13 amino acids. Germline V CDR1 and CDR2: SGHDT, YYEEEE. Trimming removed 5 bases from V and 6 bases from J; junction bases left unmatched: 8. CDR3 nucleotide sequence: TGTGCCAGCAGAATTAACAGGGGTTTCGAGCAGTACTTC. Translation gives CASRINRGFEQYF. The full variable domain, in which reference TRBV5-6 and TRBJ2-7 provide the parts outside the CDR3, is DAGVTQSPTHLIKTRGQQVTLRCSPKSGHDTVSWYQQALGQGPQFIFQYYEEEERQRGNFPDRFSGHQFPNYSSELNVNALLLGDSALYLCASRINRGFEQYFGPGTRLTVT.

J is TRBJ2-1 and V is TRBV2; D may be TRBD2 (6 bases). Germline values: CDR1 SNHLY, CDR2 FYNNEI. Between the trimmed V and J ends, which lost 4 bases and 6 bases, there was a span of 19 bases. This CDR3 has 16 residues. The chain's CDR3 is CASSAVGGIEGNEQFF. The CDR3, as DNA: TGTGCCAGCAGTGCGGTGGGCGGGATAGAGGGCAATGAGCAGTTCTTC.

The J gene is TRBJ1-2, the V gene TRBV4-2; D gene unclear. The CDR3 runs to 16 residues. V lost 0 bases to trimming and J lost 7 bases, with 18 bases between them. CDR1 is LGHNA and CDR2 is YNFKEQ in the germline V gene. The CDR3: CASSQDDWETGRGYTF. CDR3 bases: TGTGCCAGCAGCCAAGATGATTGGGAGACTGGTCGTGGCTACACCTTC.

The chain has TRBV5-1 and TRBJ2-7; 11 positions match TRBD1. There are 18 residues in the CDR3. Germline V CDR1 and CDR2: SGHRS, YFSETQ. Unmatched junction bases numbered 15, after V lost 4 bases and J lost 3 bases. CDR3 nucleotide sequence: TGCGCCAGCAGCCTACTGGCCCGGGGACAGGGGGGAAGCTACGAGCAGTACTTC. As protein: CASSLLARGQGGSYEQYF.

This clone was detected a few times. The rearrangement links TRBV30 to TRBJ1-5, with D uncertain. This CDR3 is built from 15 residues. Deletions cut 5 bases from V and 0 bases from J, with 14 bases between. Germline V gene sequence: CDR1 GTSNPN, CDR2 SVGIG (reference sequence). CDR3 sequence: CAWCLNHYSNQPQHF. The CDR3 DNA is TGTGCCTGGTGCCTAAATCACTATAGCAATCAGCCCCAGCATTTT.

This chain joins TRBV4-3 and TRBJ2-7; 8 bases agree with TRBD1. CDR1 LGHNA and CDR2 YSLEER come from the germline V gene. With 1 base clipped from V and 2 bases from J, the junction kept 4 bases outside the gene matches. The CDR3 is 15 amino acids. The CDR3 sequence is CASSQVGQAPYEQYF. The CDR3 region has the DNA TGCGCCAGCAGCCAAGTGGGACAGGCCCCCTACGAGCAGTACTTC.

CDR3 DNA sequence: TGCGCCAGCAGCCACACCGGACAGGCTGGCCTCTACGAGCAGTACTTC. Translated: CASSHTGQAGLYEQYF. The V and J genes are TRBV4-3 and TRBJ2-7; TRBD1 matches at 7 bases. V shed 3 bases and J 3 bases; nucleotides not matched to a gene: 11. The germline V gene encodes CDR1 LGHNA and CDR2 YSLEER. The CDR3 totals 16 residues.

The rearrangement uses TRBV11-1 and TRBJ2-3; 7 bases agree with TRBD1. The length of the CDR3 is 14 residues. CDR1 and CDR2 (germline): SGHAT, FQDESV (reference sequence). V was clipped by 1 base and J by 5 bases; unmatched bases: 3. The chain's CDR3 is CASSLGTGKDTQYF. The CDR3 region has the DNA TGTGCCAGCAGCTTAGGGACAGGCAAAGATACGCAGTATTTT. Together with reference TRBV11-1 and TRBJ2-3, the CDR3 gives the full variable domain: EAEVAQSPRYKITEKSQAVAFWCDPISGHATLYWYRQILGQGPELLVQFQDESVVDDSQLPKDRFSAERLKGVDSTLKIQPAELGDSAMYLCASSLGTGKDTQYFGPGTRLTVL.